This T cell receptor beta chain was captured in a study of T cells in Graves' hyperthyroidism and ophthalmopathy. TCR beta CDR3 regions were amplified from RNA. HTBI primers were used for first-round RT-PCR of the TCR CDR3. Each CDR3 protein is one row after TCRdb ran MiXCR on the multiplex PCR reads. This table has about 360,000 distinct CDR3 sequences, 25% appearing once. Absence of ophthalmopathy progression within 18 months defined stable Graves' hyperthyroidism. The study left out patients who had uncontrolled infection, other autoimmune disease, pregnancy or lactation. The CDR3 consists of 15 residues. J gave up 4 bases and V 6 bases, and 8 bases lay outside the gene matches. Per the germline V gene, CDR1 is SGHAT and CDR2 is FQNNGV.

The sample taken for sequencing was blood. The chain uses TRBV11-2 and TRBJ2-1, with 8 nucleotides matching TRBD1. This sequence originates from a man between 45 and 60 years old with Graves' hyperthyroidism. CDR3 in amino acids: CASRGQGTGYNEQFF. CDR3 nucleotides: TGTGCCAGCAGAGGACAGGGAACGGGATACAATGAGCAGTTCTTC.